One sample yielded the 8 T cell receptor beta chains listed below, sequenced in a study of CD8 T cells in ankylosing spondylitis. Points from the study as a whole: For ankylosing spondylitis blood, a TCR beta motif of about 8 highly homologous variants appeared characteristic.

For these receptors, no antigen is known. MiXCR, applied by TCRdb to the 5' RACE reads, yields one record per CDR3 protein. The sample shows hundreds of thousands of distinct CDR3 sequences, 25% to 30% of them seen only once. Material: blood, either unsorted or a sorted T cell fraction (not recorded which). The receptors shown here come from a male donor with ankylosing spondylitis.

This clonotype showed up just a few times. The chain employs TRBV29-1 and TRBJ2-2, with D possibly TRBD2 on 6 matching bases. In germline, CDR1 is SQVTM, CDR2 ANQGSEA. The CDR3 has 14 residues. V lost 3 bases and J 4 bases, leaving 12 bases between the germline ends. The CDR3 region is CSVDVGRGTGELFF. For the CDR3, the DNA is TGCAGCGTTGATGTCGGGAGAGGCACCGGGGAGCTGTTTTTT.

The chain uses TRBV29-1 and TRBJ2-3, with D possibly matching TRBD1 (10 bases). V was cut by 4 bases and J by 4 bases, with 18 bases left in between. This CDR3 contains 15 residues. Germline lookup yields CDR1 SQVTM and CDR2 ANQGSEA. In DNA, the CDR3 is TGCAGCGTTGGCGGGAGGGACAGGGGAGCAGATACGCAGTATTTT. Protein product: CSVGGRDRGADTQYF.

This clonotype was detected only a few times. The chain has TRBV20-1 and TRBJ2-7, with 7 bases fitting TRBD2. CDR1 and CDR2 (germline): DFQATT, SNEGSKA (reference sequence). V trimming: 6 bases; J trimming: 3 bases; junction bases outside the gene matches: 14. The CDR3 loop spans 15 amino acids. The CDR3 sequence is CSAQDGKGTNYEQYF. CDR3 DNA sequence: TGCAGTGCCCAGGATGGAAAAGGGACTAACTACGAGCAGTACTTC.

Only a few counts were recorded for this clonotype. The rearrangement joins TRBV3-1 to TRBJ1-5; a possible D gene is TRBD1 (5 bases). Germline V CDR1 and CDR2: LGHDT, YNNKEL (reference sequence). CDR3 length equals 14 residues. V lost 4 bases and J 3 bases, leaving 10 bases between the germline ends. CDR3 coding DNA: TGTGCCAGCAGCCTTAGGGGACCCAATCAGCCCCAGCATTTT. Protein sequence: CASSLRGPNQPQHF.

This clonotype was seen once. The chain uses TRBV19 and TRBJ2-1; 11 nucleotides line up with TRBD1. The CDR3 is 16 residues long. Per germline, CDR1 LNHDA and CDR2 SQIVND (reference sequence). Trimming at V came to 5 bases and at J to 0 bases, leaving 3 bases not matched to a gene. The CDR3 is CASSGTGGLSYNEQFF. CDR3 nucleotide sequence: TGTGCCAGTAGTGGGACAGGGGGGCTCTCCTACAATGAGCAGTTCTTC.

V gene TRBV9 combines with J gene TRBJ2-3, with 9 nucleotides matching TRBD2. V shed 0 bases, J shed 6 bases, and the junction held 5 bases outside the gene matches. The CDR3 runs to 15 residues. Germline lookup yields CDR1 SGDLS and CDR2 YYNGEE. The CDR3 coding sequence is TGTGCCAGCAGCGTAGGGGGCGGGAGGGCTGATACGCAGTATTTT. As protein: CASSVGGGRADTQYF.

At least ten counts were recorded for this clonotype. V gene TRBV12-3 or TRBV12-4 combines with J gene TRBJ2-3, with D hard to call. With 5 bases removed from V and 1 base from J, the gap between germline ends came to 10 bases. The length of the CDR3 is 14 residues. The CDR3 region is CASSLLGGTDTQYF. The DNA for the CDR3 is TGTGCCAGCAGTCTCCTAGGTGGCACAGATACGCAGTATTTT.

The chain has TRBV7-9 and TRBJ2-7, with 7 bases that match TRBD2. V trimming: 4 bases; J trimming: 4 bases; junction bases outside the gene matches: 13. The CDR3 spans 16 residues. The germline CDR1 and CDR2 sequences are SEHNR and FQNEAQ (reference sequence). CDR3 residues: CASSSDIGLGIYEQYF. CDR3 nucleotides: TGTGCCAGCAGCTCGGATATCGGACTAGGTATTTACGAGCAGTACTTC. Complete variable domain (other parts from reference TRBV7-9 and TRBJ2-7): DTGVSQNPRHKITKRGQNVTFRCDPISEHNRLYWYRQTLGQGPEFLTYFQNEAQLEKSRLLSDRFSAERPKGSFSTLEIQRTEQGDSAMYLCASSSDIGLGIYEQYFGPGTRLTVT.